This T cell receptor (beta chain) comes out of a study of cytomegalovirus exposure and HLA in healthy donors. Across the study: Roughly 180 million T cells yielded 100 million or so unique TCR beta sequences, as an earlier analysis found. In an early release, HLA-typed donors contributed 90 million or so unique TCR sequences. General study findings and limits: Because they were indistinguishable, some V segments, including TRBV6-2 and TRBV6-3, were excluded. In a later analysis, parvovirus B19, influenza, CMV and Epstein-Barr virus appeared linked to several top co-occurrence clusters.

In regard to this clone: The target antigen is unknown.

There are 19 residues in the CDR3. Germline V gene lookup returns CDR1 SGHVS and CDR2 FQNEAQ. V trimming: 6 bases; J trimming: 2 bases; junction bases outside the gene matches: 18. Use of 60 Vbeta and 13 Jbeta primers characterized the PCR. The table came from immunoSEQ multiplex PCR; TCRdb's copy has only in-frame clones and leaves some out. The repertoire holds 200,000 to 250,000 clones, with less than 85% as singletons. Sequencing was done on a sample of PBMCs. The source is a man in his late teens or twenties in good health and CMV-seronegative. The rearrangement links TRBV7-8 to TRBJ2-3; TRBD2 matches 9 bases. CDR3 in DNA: TGTGCCAGCAGTTGGGGGTGGGGGCGAGCTAGCGGGATCACAGATACGCAGTATTTT. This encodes CASSWGWGRASGITDTQYF.